Reported below is one T cell receptor (beta chain). As yet, its antigen is unknown. PCR was performed using 60 Vbeta and 13 Jbeta primers. Data came from immunoSEQ multiplex PCR; TCRdb stores just in-frame clones and leaves some out. This repertoire shows 140,000 to 150,000 clones, 75% to 80% found once; its top ten account for 3% to 4.5%. This record comes from a study of cytomegalovirus exposure and HLA in healthy donors. General study findings and limits: Previous analysis showed most TCR beta V segments were productive about 87% or about 30% of the time. There were a few CMV-associated chains whose specificity for CMV antigens was confirmed in vitro.

The length of the CDR3 is 14 residues. Trimming shortened V by 5 bases and J by 6 bases, and 14 bases separated the two germline ends. In germline, CDR1 is SGHTA, CDR2 FQGNSA. The origin of this receptor is a male donor in good health and CMV-seronegative. The chain couples TRBV7-2 to TRBJ2-4; a possible D gene is TRBD2 (6 bases). Sequenced input: PBMCs. The CDR3 DNA reads as TGTGCCAGCAGCGGCCGGGCCGGGGGAAACATTCAGTACTTC. Encoded protein: CASSGRAGGNIQYF.